This entry describes one T cell receptor beta chain. What it recognizes is unknown. The PCR used 60 Vbeta and 13 Jbeta primers. Only in-frame clones appear in the TCRdb table, and some are missing; sequencing was by immunoSEQ multiplex PCR. The sample contains approximately 150,000 clones, about a tenth of which appear only once. The data were obtained in a study of cytomegalovirus exposure and HLA in healthy donors. Study-level findings and limits: Previously analyzed data showed that most TCR beta V segments were productive at a frequency of about 90% or about 30%. An analysis was carried out at a later point. It showed that HLA-associated TCR beta chains were more clonally expanded than equally common non-associated chains.

CDR1 and CDR2 from the germline V gene are SGHTA and FQGNSA. J lost 14 bases, V lost 5 bases, and 10 bases had no gene match. CDR3 length: 14 amino acids. V usage is TRBV7-2 and J usage is TRBJ2-4; 12 nucleotides agree with TRBD1. This TCR was recovered from a male donor in good health and CMV-seronegative. Sequenced input: PBMCs. CDR3 nucleotides: TGTGCCAGCAGCAGCCGGGGCGGGACAGGGGGCAAGTACTTC. Translated, it gives CASSSRGGTGGKYF.